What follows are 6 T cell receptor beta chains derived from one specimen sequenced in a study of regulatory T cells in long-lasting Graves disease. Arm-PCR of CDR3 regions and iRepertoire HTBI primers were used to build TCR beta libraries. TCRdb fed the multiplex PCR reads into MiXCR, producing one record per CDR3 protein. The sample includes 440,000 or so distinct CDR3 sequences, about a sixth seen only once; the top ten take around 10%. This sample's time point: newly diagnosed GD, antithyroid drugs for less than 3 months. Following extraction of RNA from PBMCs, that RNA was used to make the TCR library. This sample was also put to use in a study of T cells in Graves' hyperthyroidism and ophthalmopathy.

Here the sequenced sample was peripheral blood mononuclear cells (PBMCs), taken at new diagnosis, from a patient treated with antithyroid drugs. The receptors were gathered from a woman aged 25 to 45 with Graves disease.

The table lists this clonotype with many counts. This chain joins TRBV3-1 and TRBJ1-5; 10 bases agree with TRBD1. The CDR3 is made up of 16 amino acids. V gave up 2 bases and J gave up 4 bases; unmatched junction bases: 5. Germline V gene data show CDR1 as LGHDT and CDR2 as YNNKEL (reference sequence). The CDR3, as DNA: TGTGCCAGCAGCCAACTTCCGGGACAGGGGAATCAGCCCCAGCATTTT. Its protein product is CASSQLPGQGNQPQHF.

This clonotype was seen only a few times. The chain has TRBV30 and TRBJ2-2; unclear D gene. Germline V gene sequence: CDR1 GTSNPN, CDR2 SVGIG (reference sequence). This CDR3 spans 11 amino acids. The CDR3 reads CATSPTGELFF. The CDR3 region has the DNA TGTGCAACGAGCCCCACCGGGGAGCTGTTTTTT.

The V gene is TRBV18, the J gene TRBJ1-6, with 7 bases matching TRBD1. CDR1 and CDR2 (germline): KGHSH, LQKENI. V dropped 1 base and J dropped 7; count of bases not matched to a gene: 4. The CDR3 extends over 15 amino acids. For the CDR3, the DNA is TGTGCCAGCTCACCACTCCGGGACAGAAATTCACCCCTCCACTTT. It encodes CASSPLRDRNSPLHF.

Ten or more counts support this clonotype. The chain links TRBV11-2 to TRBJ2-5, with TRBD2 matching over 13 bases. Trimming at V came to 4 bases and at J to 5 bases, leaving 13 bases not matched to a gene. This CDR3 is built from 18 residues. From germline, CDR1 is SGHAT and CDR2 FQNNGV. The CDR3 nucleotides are TGTGCCAGCAGCTCAGGACTAGCGGGAGTAAGGTGGCTTGAGACCCAGTACTTC. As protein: CASSSGLAGVRWLETQYF. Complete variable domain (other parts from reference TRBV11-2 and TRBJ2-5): EAGVAQSPRYKIIEKRQSVAFWCNPISGHATLYWYQQILGQGPKLLIQFQNNGVVDDSQLPKDRFSAERLKGVDSTLKIQPAKLEDSAVYLCASSSGLAGVRWLETQYFGPGTRLLVL.

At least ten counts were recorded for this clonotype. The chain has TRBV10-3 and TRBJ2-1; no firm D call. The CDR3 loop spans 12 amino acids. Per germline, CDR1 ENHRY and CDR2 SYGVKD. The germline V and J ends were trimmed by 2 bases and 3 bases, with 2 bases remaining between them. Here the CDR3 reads CAISENYNEQFF. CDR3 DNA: TGTGCCATCAGTGAGAACTACAATGAGCAGTTCTTC.

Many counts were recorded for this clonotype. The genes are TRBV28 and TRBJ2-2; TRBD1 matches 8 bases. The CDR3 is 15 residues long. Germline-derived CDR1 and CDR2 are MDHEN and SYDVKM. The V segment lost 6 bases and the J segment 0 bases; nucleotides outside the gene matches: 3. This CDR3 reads CASSLGQANTGELFF. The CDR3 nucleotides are TGTGCCAGCAGCTTGGGACAGGCGAACACCGGGGAGCTGTTTTTT.